This T cell receptor (beta chain) derives from a study of T cells after yellow fever vaccination. Study results and caveats: Most primary-vaccination clones recurred post-booster (under 98% CD4, 88% CD8). Few clonotypes appeared in both CD4 and CD8 compartments.

Each CDR3 protein is one row after TCRdb ran MiXCR on the 5' RACE reads. Of about 96,000 distinct CDR3 sequences listed, more than 7.5% are singletons. This clonotype was counted between two and nine times. Trimming removed 0 bases at V and 4 bases at J, with 10 bases between. The CDR3 is made up of 14 amino acids. Germline assignment: CDR1 SGDLS and CDR2 YYNGEE. The clonotype was recovered from a young man who received the YFV17D yellow fever vaccine. This sequence joins TRBV9 and TRBJ2-5, with D uncertain. The sample consisted of CD8+ T cells not binding an NS4B(214-222) dextramer, sorted from PBMCs, taken more than 14 days after the first yellow fever vaccination. The CDR3 here is CASSVDLLGETQYF. The CDR3 DNA is TGTGCCAGCAGCGTAGACTTGTTGGGAGAGACCCAGTACTTC. The full variable domain, in which reference TRBV9 and TRBJ2-5 provide the parts outside the CDR3, is DSGVTQTPKHLITATGQRVTLRCSPRSGDLSVYWYQQSLDQGLQFLIQYYNGEERAKGNILERFSAQQFPDLHSELNLSSLELGDSALYFCASSVDLLGETQYFGPGTRLLVL.